This is a list of T cell receptor beta chains from one sample in a study of T cells in narcolepsy. Repertoires were generated with immunoSEQ multiplex PCR, while TCRdb's copy carries only in-frame clones and drops some. The repertoire holds 27,000 or so clones, with around 86% as singletons. The sample taken for sequencing was CD45RA- memory CD4+ T cells from PBMCs. Receptors were obtained from a human donor with narcolepsy. The CDR3 runs from the conserved cysteine through the conserved F or W. The D gene is left open where the match is weak.

j_gene: TRBJ1-4
v_gene: TRBV18
d_gene: TRBD1
CDR3aa: CASSPDRVGEKLFF
CDR3nt: TGTGCCAGCTCACCGGACAGGGTAGGGGAAAAACTGTTTTTT

j_gene: TRBJ1-2
v_gene: TRBV6-9
d_gene: TRBD1
CDR3aa: CASRRQGEDYGYTF
CDR3nt: TGTGCCAGCAGGAGACAGGGAGAGGACTATGGCTACACCTTC

j_gene: TRBJ1-1
v_gene: TRBV27
d_gene: .
CDR3aa: CASSLSLAMNTEAFF
CDR3nt: TGTGCCAGCAGTTTATCTCTAGCCATGAACACTGAAGCTTTCTTT

j_gene: TRBJ2-2
v_gene: TRBV28
d_gene: .
CDR3aa: CASSPPGRPGELFF
CDR3nt: TGTGCCAGCAGTCCTCCCGGACGCCCCGGGGAGCTGTTTTTT

j_gene: TRBJ2-3
v_gene: TRBV5-1
d_gene: TRBD1
CDR3aa: CASSGQGTDTQYF
CDR3nt: TGCGCCAGCAGCGGACAGGGGACAGATACGCAGTATTTT

j_gene: TRBJ1-5
v_gene: TRBV4-1
d_gene: .
CDR3aa: CASSQAGPWAGSNQPQHF
CDR3nt: TGCGCCAGCAGCCAAGCGGGTCCTTGGGCGGGGAGCAATCAGCCCCAGCATTTT

j_gene: TRBJ2-5
v_gene: TRBV23-1
d_gene: .
CDR3aa: CASTLPGDRETQYF
CDR3nt: TGCGCCAGCACCCTACCTGGGGATCGGGAGACCCAGTACTTC

j_gene: TRBJ2-5
v_gene: TRBV11-1
d_gene: .
CDR3aa: CASSLERETQYF
CDR3nt: TGTGCCAGCAGCTTAGAAAGAGAGACCCAGTACTTC

j_gene: TRBJ1-3
v_gene: TRBV5-1
d_gene: .
CDR3aa: CASSSSLSGNTIYF
CDR3nt: TGCGCCAGCAGCTCAAGTCTCTCTGGAAACACCATATATTTT

j_gene: TRBJ2-5
v_gene: TRBV19
d_gene: TRBD1
CDR3aa: CASSSVSTGTGGWETQYF
CDR3nt: TGTGCCAGTAGTAGTGTATCCACCGGGACAGGGGGCTGGGAGACCCAGTACTTC

j_gene: TRBJ2-1
v_gene: TRBV11-3
d_gene: .
CDR3aa: CASSYEGTTSYNEQFF
CDR3nt: TGTGCCAGCAGCTACGAAGGGACAACCTCCTACAATGAGCAGTTCTTC